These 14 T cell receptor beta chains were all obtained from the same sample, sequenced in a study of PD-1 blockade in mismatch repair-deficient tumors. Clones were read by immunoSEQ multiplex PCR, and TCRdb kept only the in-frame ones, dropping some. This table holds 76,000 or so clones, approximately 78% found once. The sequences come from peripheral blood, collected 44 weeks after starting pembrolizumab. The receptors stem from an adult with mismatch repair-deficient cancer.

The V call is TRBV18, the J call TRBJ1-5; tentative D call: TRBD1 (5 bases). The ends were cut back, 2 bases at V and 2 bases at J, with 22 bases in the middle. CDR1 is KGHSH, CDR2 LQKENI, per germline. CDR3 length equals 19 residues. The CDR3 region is CASSPDRNRDGRRNQPQHF. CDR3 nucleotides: TGTGCCAGCTCACCAGACCGGAATCGGGACGGACGGCGCAATCAGCCCCAGCATTTT.

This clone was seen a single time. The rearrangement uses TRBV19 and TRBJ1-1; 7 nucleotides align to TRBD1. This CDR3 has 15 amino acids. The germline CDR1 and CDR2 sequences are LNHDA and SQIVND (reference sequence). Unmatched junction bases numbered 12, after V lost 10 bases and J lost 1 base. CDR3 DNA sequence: TGTGCCACCGTACCCTGGACAGGACAGAACACTGAAGCTTTCTTT. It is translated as CATVPWTGQNTEAFF.

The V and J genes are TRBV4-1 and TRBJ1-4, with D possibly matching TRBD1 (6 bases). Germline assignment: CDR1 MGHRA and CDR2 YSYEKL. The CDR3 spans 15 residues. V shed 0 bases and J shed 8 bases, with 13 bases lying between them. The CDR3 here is CASSQEQTGVEKLFF. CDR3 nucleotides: TGCGCCAGCAGCCAAGAACAGACAGGAGTAGAAAAACTGTTTTTT.

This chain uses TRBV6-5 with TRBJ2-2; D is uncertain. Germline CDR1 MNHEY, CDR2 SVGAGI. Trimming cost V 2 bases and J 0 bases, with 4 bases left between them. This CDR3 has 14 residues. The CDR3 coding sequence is TGTGCCAGCAGTTACCTTACGAACACCGGGGAGCTGTTTTTT. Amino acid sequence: CASSYLTNTGELFF.

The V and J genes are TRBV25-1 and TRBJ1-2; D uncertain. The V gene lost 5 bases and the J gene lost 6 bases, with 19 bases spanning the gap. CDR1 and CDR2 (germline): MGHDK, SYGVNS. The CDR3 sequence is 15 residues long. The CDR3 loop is CASSPPVIQGHGYTF. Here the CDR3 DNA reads TGTGCCAGCAGTCCTCCCGTGATTCAAGGGCATGGCTACACCTTC.

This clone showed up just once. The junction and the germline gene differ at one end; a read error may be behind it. CDR3 nucleotides: TGTGCCAGCAGTTTGGTCGAGGGGGCCCCGATGTCTTTT. It is translated as CASSLVEGAPMSF. The chain links TRBV27 to TRBJ1-4; TRBD1 matches at 7 bases. Germline loops: CDR1 MNHEY, CDR2 SMNVEV (reference sequence). CDR3 length: 13 amino acids.

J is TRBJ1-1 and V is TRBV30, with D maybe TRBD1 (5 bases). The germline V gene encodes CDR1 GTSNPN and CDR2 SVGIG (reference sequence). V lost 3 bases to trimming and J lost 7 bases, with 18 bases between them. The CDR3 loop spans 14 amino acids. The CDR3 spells CAWSLGGDDVEAFF. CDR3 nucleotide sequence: TGTGCCTGGAGCCTCGGGGGAGATGATGTTGAAGCTTTCTTT.

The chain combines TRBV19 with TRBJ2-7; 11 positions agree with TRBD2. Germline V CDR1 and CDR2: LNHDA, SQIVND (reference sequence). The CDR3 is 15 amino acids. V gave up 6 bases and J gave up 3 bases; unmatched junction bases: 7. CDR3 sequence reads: CASRDTSGGFYEQYF. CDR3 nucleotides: TGTGCCAGTAGAGATACTAGCGGGGGATTCTACGAGCAGTACTTC. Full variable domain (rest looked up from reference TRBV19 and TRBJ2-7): DGGITQSPKYLFRKEGQNVTLSCEQNLNHDAMYWYRQDPGQGLRLIYYSQIVNDFQKGDIAEGYSVSREKKESFPLTVTSAQKNPTAFYLCASRDTSGGFYEQYFGPGTRLTVT.

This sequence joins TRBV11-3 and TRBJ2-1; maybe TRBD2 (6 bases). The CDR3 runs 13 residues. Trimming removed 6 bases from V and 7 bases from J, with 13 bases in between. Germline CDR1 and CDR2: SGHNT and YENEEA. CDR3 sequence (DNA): TGTGCCAGCAGTTACCCAGGGAGGAATGAGCAGTTCTTC. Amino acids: CASSYPGRNEQFF.

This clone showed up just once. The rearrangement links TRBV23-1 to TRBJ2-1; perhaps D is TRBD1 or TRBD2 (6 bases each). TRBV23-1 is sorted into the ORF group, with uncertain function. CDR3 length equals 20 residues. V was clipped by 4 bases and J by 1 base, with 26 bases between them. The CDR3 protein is CASSRDGGEYRYSSYNEQFF. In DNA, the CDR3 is TGCGCCAGCAGTCGCGACGGGGGCGAATATCGTTATAGTTCCTACAATGAGCAGTTCTTC.

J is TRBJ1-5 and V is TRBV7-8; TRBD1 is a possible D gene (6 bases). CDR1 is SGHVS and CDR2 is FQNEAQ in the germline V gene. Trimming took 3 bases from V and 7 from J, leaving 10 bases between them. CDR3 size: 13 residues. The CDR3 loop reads CASSLSRGQPQHF. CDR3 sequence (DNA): TGTGCCAGCAGCTTGAGCAGGGGCCAGCCCCAGCATTTT.

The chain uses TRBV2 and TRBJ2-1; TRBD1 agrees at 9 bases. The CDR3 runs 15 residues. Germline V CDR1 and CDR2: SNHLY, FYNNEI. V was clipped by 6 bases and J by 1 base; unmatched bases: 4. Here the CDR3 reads CASRDRGGSYNEQFF. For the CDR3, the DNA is TGTGCCAGCAGAGACAGGGGGGGTTCCTACAATGAGCAGTTCTTC. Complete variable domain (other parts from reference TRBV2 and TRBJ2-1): EPEVTQTPSHQVTQMGQEVILRCVPISNHLYFYWYRQILGQKVEFLVSFYNNEISEKSEIFDDQFSVERPDGSNFTLKIRSTKLEDSAMYFCASRDRGGSYNEQFFGPGTRLTVL.

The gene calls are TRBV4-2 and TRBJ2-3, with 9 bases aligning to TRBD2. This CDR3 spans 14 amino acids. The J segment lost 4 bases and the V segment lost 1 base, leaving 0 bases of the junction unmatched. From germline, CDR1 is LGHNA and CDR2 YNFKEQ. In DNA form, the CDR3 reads TGTGCCAGCAGCCAAGGGACTAGCGCAGATACGCAGTATTTT. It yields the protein CASSQGTSADTQYF.

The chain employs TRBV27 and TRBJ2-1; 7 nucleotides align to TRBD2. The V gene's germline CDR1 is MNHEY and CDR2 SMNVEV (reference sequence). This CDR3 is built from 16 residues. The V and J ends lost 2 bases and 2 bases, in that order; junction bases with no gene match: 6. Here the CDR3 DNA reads TGTGCCAGCAGTTTACGCATGAGCGGGGCCTACAATGAGCAGTTCTTC. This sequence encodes CASSLRMSGAYNEQFF.